Included here is one TCR beta chain sequence, with context. In its sample, this clone was seen a few times. Its recognized antigen is unknown. No much larger clone is present one base from it, and per-base qualities are unavailable. The sample comes from a study of beta chain features in type 1 diabetes (dated by TCRdb to the late 2010s). General notes on the study: Mean age, gender distribution, total cell number and subset yield were not different between patients and healthy donors. A total of 90 million to 140 million sorted cells were examined across all samples, and RNA yield correlated strongly with the number of cells per subset. The study compared TCRB repertoires of sorted circulating CD4+ T cell subsets between recently diagnosed type 1 diabetes patients and matched healthy donors. Whereas all 30 or so donors provided naive and central memory subsets, regulatory and stem cell-like memory subsets were isolated from just 8 patients and about 8 healthy donors. The paper's findings and limits, for the study overall: Fewer insertions and more nucleotide deletions at VDJ recombination sites were observed in patients with type 1 diabetes, implying thymic rearrangement abnormalities. Because cDNA was sequenced instead of genomic DNA, highly expressing activated cells could be over-represented, though the groups showed no difference in activation or CD3 levels. Naive, central memory and regulatory TCRB repertoires appeared to be more similar among patients than among healthy donors. Because small numbers of individuals were included in the HLA sub-analyses, any influence of HLA type on TCRB rearrangement was left unresolved. In all four CD4+ subsets, TCRB CDR3 length was moderately but significantly shorter in type 1 diabetes patients. Shorter templates might be favored by PCR, yet because patient and control samples were amplified and corrected together, any such skew would affect both groups equally.

CDR1 and CDR2 are read off the germline V gene as SQVTM and ANQGSEA. Between the V and J ends, shortened by 4 bases and 2 bases respectively, the junction contains 8 bases. The CDR3 holds 12 amino acids from the cysteine to the phenylalanine. Kept here is only the CDR3 DNA, which spans 36 bases and is read in frame from base 1. The entire isolated RNA was reverse transcribed using the High Capacity cDNA Reverse Transcription Kit, and thus expressed TCRB transcripts were sequenced. Deep immunoSEQ sequencing was performed on naive, central memory and regulatory T cell samples, with an average of about 4 million total reads per sample. Sorted cells were lysed in RLT buffer and RNA was extracted with DNase-treated RNeasy Micro or Mini kits, depending on cell number. To prevent cross-contamination, every cell subset was processed on its own, while patient and healthy donor samples were processed together. The immunoSEQ multiplex PCR was used to amplify TCRB sequences from cDNA, generating 87-bp fragments that spanned the CDR3 region. Sequencing of the amplicons was performed on the Illumina HiSeq platform. The published analysis was carried out like this. Synthetic template baselines were used to correct PCR bias computationally, reads within Hamming distance 2 were collapsed, and singletons that could not be merged were discarded. Reads were aligned against IMGT so that V, D and J genes, CDR3 length and insertions or deletions at six rearrangement sites could be assigned. Within each subset, clonotype counts were normalized to sorted cell number, after which true diversity and Gini coefficients were computed with the tcR R package. The overlap coefficient, calculated on TCRB nucleotide sequences, was used to measure repertoire sharing. Here the immuneACCESS table is served through TCRdb, limited to in-frame sequences with V and J called. Missing clones are a known gap in these copies; in checked studies unresolved V genes cover under half, and the rest lacks a known reason. That table furnishes V, J and clone size, whereas the DNA furnished D and trimming. This sample is represented by 330,000 or so clones; approximately 14% of them were singletons. The ten top clones hold 5.5% to 7.5% of the sample.

Each donor gave one peripheral blood draw, averaging about 120 mL, which was collected into heparinised tubes. A BD FACSAria II was used to sort naive, central memory, regulatory and stem cell-like memory CD4+ T cells with a panel that included CD45RO, CCR7, CD25, CD127, CD95 and CD27. Purity was above 95% for every sorted population. PBMCs were separated immediately by Lymphoprep density gradient centrifugation and were stained directly, without being cultured. So that batch effects would be minimized, each experiment stained and sorted samples in pairs, pairing one healthy donor with one patient.

The sequence joins TRBV29-1 to TRBJ1-2, and perhaps TRBD1 as D gene, on 5 matching bases. Sequenced sample: central memory CD4+ T cells from blood. The sequence was collected from a young man in good health. The CDR3 loop reads CSVGKGNYGYTF. The bases read TGCAGCGTTGGTAAGGGGAACTATGGCTACACCTTC. This CDR3, with the reference TRBV29-1 and TRBJ1-2 proteins standing in past its ends, gives the full variable domain SAVISQKPSRDICQRGTSLTIQCQVDSQVTMMFWYRQQPGQSLTLIATANQGSEATYESGFVIDKFPISRPNLTFSTLTVSNMSPEDSSIYLCSVGKGNYGYTFGSGTRLTVV.